The 24 T cell receptor beta chains given below trace back to one sample, sequenced in a study of Graves' ophthalmopathy and Graves' hyperthyroidism. RNA transcripts provided the template for amplifying TCR beta CDR3 regions. RT-PCR was first run with HTBI primers, then multiplex PCR in a second round. From the multiplex PCR reads, TCRdb called clonotypes with MiXCR, one entry per CDR3 protein. In the table there are 560,000 or so distinct CDR3 sequences, less than 45% of which are singletons. Sequenced input: peripheral blood or thyroid tissue (not recorded which). These receptor sequences come from an adult man with Graves' hyperthyroidism.

The table lists this clonotype with many counts. J is TRBJ1-5 and V is TRBV25-1; tentative D call: TRBD1 (6 bases). The CDR3 is 13 amino acids. Trimming cost V 2 bases and J 4 bases, with 6 bases left between them. Germline V gene lookup returns CDR1 MGHDK and CDR2 SYGVNS. CDR3 residues: CASSETGNQPQHF. CDR3 DNA: TGTGCCAGCAGTGAAACAGGGAATCAGCCCCAGCATTTT. The full variable domain, rest sourced from reference TRBV25-1 and TRBJ1-5, is EADIYQTPRYLVIGTGKKITLECSQTMGHDKMYWYQQDPGMELHLIHYSYGVNSTEKGDLSSESTVSRIRTEHFPLTLESARPSHTSQYLCASSETGNQPQHFGDGTRLSIL.

Regarding this clonotype: An end of the junction differs from the germline gene, which may be a read error. V gene TRBV5-1 combines with J gene TRBJ1-1; D is unclear. Germline V gene sequence: CDR1 SGHRS, CDR2 YFSETQ. The CDR3 has 16 residues. The CDR3 region is CASSLTLIDKNTEALF. CDR3 DNA sequence: TGCGCCAGCAGCCTCACTCTGATAGACAAGAACACTGAAGCTCTCTTT.

Many counts were recorded for this clonotype. The chain links TRBV19 to TRBJ1-1; a weak D match, TRBD1 (6 bases). The CDR3 runs 15 residues. Germline V gene lookup returns CDR1 LNHDA and CDR2 SQIVND (reference sequence). With 7 bases removed from V and 3 bases from J, the gap between germline ends came to 18 bases. DNA for the CDR3: TGTGCCAGTAAATTGTGGGGGGCAGGCGACACTGAAGCTTTCTTT. It is translated as CASKLWGAGDTEAFF.

This clonotype was detected many times. The V call is TRBV11-2, the J call TRBJ1-2; TRBD1 aligns across 11 bases. From germline, CDR1 is SGHAT and CDR2 FQNNGV. CDR3 length equals 15 residues. The J segment lost 4 bases and the V segment lost 5 bases, leaving 6 bases of the junction unmatched. DNA for the CDR3: TGTGCCAGCAGCCCCGGACAGGGGGCTAGCTATGGCTACACCTTC. Its translation is CASSPGQGASYGYTF.

This clonotype has ten or more counts. The chain recombines TRBV4-2 with TRBJ1-2; 9 positions agree with TRBD1. Trimming took 1 base from V and 8 from J; bases not matched to a gene: 5. CDR1 is LGHNA, CDR2 YNFKEQ, per germline. The CDR3 length is 14 residues. CDR3 loop: CASSQGDRVEGYTF. For the CDR3, the DNA is TGTGCCAGCAGCCAAGGGGACAGGGTAGAAGGCTACACCTTC.

This clonotype was seen at least ten times. V usage is TRBV2 and J usage is TRBJ2-7; 8 nucleotides agree with TRBD2. The V gene's germline CDR1 is SNHLY and CDR2 FYNNEI. CDR3 length: 15 residues. V dropped 6 bases and J dropped 0; count of bases not matched to a gene: 7. The CDR3 DNA reads as TGTGCCAGCAGGGCTGCGGGGGGCGTCTCCTACGAGCAGTACTTC. Amino acid sequence: CASRAAGGVSYEQYF.

This clonotype was counted ten times or more. The chain joins TRBV9 to TRBJ2-2, with D unresolved. Deletions cut 0 bases from V and 7 bases from J, with 10 bases between. This CDR3 spans 14 amino acids. Germline V gene data show CDR1 as SGDLS and CDR2 as YYNGEE. The CDR3 bases are TGTGCCAGCAGCGTAGATCTGGGAAGCGGGGAGCTGTTTTTT. It yields the protein CASSVDLGSGELFF.

As for this clonotype: Given a much more abundant clone one base away, this may be a read error. The chain is built from TRBV13 and TRBJ2-7; TRBD1 aligns across 9 bases. This CDR3 is built from 14 residues. In germline, CDR1 is PRHDT, CDR2 FYEKMQ (reference sequence). CDR3 in DNA: TGTGCCGGCAGCAAACCGGGACAGGGCTACGAGCAGTACTTC. Its translation is CAGSKPGQGYEQYF. The variable domain in full, with the rest retrieved from reference TRBV13 and TRBJ2-7, is AAGVIQSPRHLIKEKRETATLKCYPIPRHDTVYWYQQGPGQDPQFLISFYEKMQSDKGSIPDRFSAQQFSDYHSELNMSSLELGDSALYFCAGSKPGQGYEQYFGPGTRLTVT.

This clonotype came up many times. This rearrangement joins TRBV29-1 to TRBJ1-2; a weak D match, TRBD1 (5 bases). Trimming stripped 0 bases from V and 7 bases from J, with 12 bases between. This CDR3 has 13 residues. Germline lookup yields CDR1 SQVTM and CDR2 ANQGSEA. The DNA for the CDR3 is TGCAGCGTTGAAGAGGGCAGGGTGGTTGGCTACACCTTC. This sequence encodes CSVEEGRVVGYTF. The full variable domain, in which reference TRBV29-1 and TRBJ1-2 provide the parts outside the CDR3, is SAVISQKPSRDICQRGTSLTIQCQVDSQVTMMFWYRQQPGQSLTLIATANQGSEATYESGFVIDKFPISRPNLTFSTLTVSNMSPEDSSIYLCSVEEGRVVGYTFGSGTRLTVV.

This clonotype showed up just a few times. The chain combines TRBV2 with TRBJ2-3, with TRBD2 matching over 12 bases. The germline V gene has CDR1 SNHLY and CDR2 FYNNEI. The V gene end was trimmed by 6 bases and the J gene end by 1 base; junction bases not matched to a gene: 5. This CDR3 has 16 residues. DNA of the CDR3: TGTGCCAGCAGCTTGCGGACTAGCGGGGGCACAGATACGCAGTATTTT. It yields the protein CASSLRTSGGTDTQYF.

This clonotype has more than one count but fewer than ten. The CDR3 loop is CASSAEDTQYF. In DNA, the CDR3 is TGCGCCAGCAGTGCGGAAGATACGCAGTATTTT. V is TRBV10-1 and J is TRBJ2-3; D is undetermined. Trimming took off 4 bases at V and 5 bases at J, with 4 bases between the two ends. Germline loops: CDR1 WNHNN, CDR2 SYGVQD (reference sequence). The CDR3 is 11 residues long.

This clonotype has ten or more counts. V and J are TRBV10-1 and TRBJ1-6; D remains ambiguous. Germline assignment: CDR1 WNHNN and CDR2 SYGVQD (reference sequence). There are 12 residues in the CDR3. V lost 2 bases to trimming and J lost 7 bases, with 3 bases between them. DNA of the CDR3: TGCGCCAGCAGTGAGGGAAATTCACCCCTCCACTTT. It specifies CASSEGNSPLHF.

This clonotype was detected many times. This chain joins TRBV10-3 and TRBJ2-5; 8 bases agree with TRBD1. J gave up 3 bases and V 6 bases, and 3 bases lay outside the gene matches. The germline gives CDR1 ENHRY, CDR2 SYGVKD. The CDR3 is 13 amino acids. In DNA form, the CDR3 reads TGTGCCATCAGAAAGACAGGGGAAGAGACCCAGTACTTC. It translates to CAIRKTGEETQYF.

This clonotype was counted many times. V and J are TRBV2 and TRBJ1-2; D remains ambiguous. The ends were cut back, 7 bases at V and 8 bases at J, with 8 bases in the middle. This CDR3 contains 10 residues. Germline lookup yields CDR1 SNHLY and CDR2 FYNNEI. The CDR3 is CASKGNGYTF. Written as DNA, the CDR3 is TGTGCCAGCAAGGGTAACGGCTACACCTTC.

The genes are TRBV12-3 or TRBV12-4 and TRBJ2-3; 12 nucleotides line up with TRBD2. This CDR3 is built from 16 residues. The ends lost 7 bases at V and 2 bases at J; junction bases unmatched: 7. DNA of the CDR3: TGTGCCAGCAATCCCCTAGCGGGGGGGAACACAGATACGCAGTATTTT. It is translated as CASNPLAGGNTDTQYF.

This clonotype was seen once. The rearrangement uses TRBV7-6 and TRBJ2-7; possibly TRBD1 for D (6 bases). The CDR3 spans 15 residues. Germline CDR1 and CDR2: SGHVS and FNYEAQ. The germline V and J ends were trimmed by 2 bases and 0 bases, with 11 bases remaining between them. As DNA, the CDR3 is TGTGCCAGCAGCTTATCAGCGGACAGCTCCTACGAGCAGTACTTC. This codes for CASSLSADSSYEQYF.

The rearrangement uses TRBV7-2 and TRBJ1-2, with D perhaps matching TRBD1 (6 bases). The CDR3 contains 16 residues. CDR1 SGHTA and CDR2 FQGNSA come from the germline V gene. Trimming took 1 base from V and 4 from J, leaving 16 bases between them. The CDR3 region is CASSLGQASTSYGYTF. The DNA of the CDR3 is TGTGCCAGCAGCTTAGGACAGGCGTCTACTAGCTATGGCTACACCTTC.

V gene TRBV6-1 combines with J gene TRBJ1-4; perhaps TRBD1 as D (5 bases). CDR1 is MNHNS, CDR2 SASEGT, per germline. The CDR3 is 15 residues long. V lost 3 bases to trimming and J lost 6 bases, with 14 bases between them. For the CDR3, the DNA is TGTGCCAGCAGTGATCGGGGACCGTATCATGAAAAACTGTTTTTT. This translates into CASSDRGPYHEKLFF.

This clonotype was found many times. This chain joins TRBV7-2 and TRBJ2-5; maybe TRBD2 (5 bases). CDR3 length: 13 amino acids. V gave up 0 bases and J gave up 7 bases, with 9 bases separating them. Germline V CDR1 and CDR2: SGHTA, FQGNSA. The CDR3 coding sequence is TGTGCCAGCAGCTTAGCTAGCGAGGGGACCCAGTACTTC. Translating it yields CASSLASEGTQYF.

The chain uses TRBV10-3 and TRBJ2-7, with 7 bases fitting TRBD2. Germline V gene sequence: CDR1 ENHRY, CDR2 SYGVKD. The CDR3 covers 15 residues. The J segment lost 0 bases and the V segment lost 10 bases, leaving 12 bases of the junction unmatched. The DNA for the CDR3 is TGTGCCAGCAGCCTTACTAGCGCGAGCTCCTACGAGCAGTACTTC. It yields the protein CASSLTSASSYEQYF.

This clonotype was seen at least ten times. V is TRBV11-3 and J is TRBJ1-1; no definite D call. Trimming pared 5 bases from V and 14 bases from J, leaving 18 bases between. Germline V CDR1 and CDR2: SGHNT, YENEEA. The CDR3 totals 12 residues. CDR3 in amino acids: CASSPGVGKVFF. DNA for the CDR3: TGTGCCAGCAGCCCTGGGGTAGGGAAGGTGTTCTTT.

V usage is TRBV6-6 and J usage is TRBJ2-7; 16 nucleotides agree with TRBD2. After removal of 10 bases from V and 5 bases from J, the junction contained 5 bases not matched to a gene. The CDR3 consists of 14 residues. Germline loops: CDR1 MNHNY, CDR2 SVGAGI (reference sequence). The CDR3 reads CAIGTSGGVNEQYF. As DNA, the CDR3 is TGTGCCATCGGGACTAGCGGGGGGGTGAACGAGCAGTACTTC.

There are many counts of this clonotype. This chain uses TRBV2 with TRBJ1-4; no firm D call. CDR1 SNHLY and CDR2 FYNNEI come from the germline V gene. The CDR3 covers 11 residues. The ends were cut back, 8 bases at V and 7 bases at J, with 8 bases in the middle. The DNA for the CDR3 is TGTGCCAGCCTACAAGGTGAAAAACTGTTTTTT. Amino acids: CASLQGEKLFF.

As to this clonotype: A read error may be the cause here, since a much bigger clone is one base away. This chain uses TRBV7-9 with TRBJ2-5; TRBD1 matches 8 bases. With 5 bases clipped from V and 4 bases from J, the junction kept 27 bases outside the gene matches. Germline V gives CDR1 SEHNR, CDR2 FQNEAQ (reference sequence). The CDR3 has 21 residues. CDR3 nucleotide sequence: TGTGCCAGCAGCCCCTCGGACAGGGCGGGACGGGGGAACCTCCGGGTAGAGACCCAGTACTTC. It encodes CASSPSDRAGRGNLRVETQYF.